These T cell receptor beta chains were read from a single sample in a study of blood T cell repertoires in COVID-19. Sequenced by immunoSEQ multiplex PCR; TCRdb stores in-frame clones only, minus some. Of 250,000 or so clones listed, approximately 86% are singletons. The specimen sequenced was PBMCs or T cells enriched from blood (not recorded which). Source of these receptors: a woman aged 18-30 years who had recovered from COVID-19. CDR3s leave out the opening cysteine and the closing phenylalanine or tryptophan.

v_gene: TRBV5-1
CDR3aa: ASSSDRGFEAF

v_gene: TRBV4-3
CDR3aa: ASSQDFTGNTEAF

v_gene: TRBV7-6
CDR3aa: ASSSPREGNTIY

v_gene: TRBV4-3
CDR3aa: ASSPQHDSPTDTQY

v_gene: TRBV4-1
CDR3aa: ASSQAERTGGGLYGYT

v_gene: TRBV30
CDR3aa: AWSLDRYSNQPQH

v_gene: TRBV12-5
CDR3aa: ASATGMAQF

v_gene: TRBV27
CDR3aa: ASSSDRGSNQPQH

v_gene: TRBV4-1
CDR3aa: ASSQLLAGVRVTDTQY

v_gene: TRBV24-1
CDR3aa: ATRGGQVDTGELF

v_gene: TRBV5-4
CDR3aa: ASSLGRGLDNEQF

v_gene: TRBV5-4
CDR3aa: ASSFGTSGRNTGELF

v_gene: TRBV2
CDR3aa: ASSEARQGKAF

v_gene: TRBV6-4
CDR3aa: ASSDTPQALGGYT

v_gene: TRBV11-3
CDR3aa: ASSPSAGGGEETQY

v_gene: TRBV4-3
CDR3aa: ASSPLRLSYEQY

v_gene: TRBV11-2
CDR3aa: ASSLADRAAF

v_gene: TRBV5-4
CDR3aa: ASSPGLAGGPSDTQY

v_gene: TRBV28
CDR3aa: ASSLASSSGYEQY

v_gene: TRBV24-1
CDR3aa: ATSEAGGNVYEQY

v_gene: TRBV29-1
CDR3aa: SVEEVGGPHIQY

v_gene: TRBV28
CDR3aa: ASSETGRHHEQY

v_gene: TRBV10-3
CDR3aa: AISHPSAPGEGSSYEQY

v_gene: TRBV27
CDR3aa: ASSQGQGIREQY

v_gene: TRBV6-6
CDR3aa: ASEASVGETQY

v_gene: TRBV7-6
CDR3aa: ASSLETGLNTEAF

v_gene: TRBV14
CDR3aa: ASSDSGADTQY

v_gene: TRBV30
CDR3aa: ASPGTGNYGYT

v_gene: TRBV5-6
CDR3aa: ASSLETGIREKLF